Each of the 18 T cell receptor beta chains below was sequenced from the same sample in a study of persistence of HIV-infected CD4 T cells. The stimulus was an HIV-1 Gag 15-mer peptide pool, about 1 ug/peptide/mL. CD4+ T cells upregulating both CD40 ligand and CD69 were sorted as responding cells. For these receptors, no antigen is known. The libraries were made with immunoSEQ version 4 in survey mode. Assay used: immunoSEQ multiplex PCR; TCRdb lists only in-frame clones, some missing. The table has approximately 20,000 clones, over 55% seen once. The specimen was CD4+ T cells sorted from PBMCs after roughly 18-hour stimulation, collected from a patient who received antiretroviral therapy. Receptor source: an adult woman with HIV who was CMV-seropositive.

The rearrangement uses TRBV9 and TRBJ2-4; 8 positions agree with TRBD2. Per germline, CDR1 SGDLS and CDR2 YYNGEE. CDR3 length: 16 amino acids. V was pared by 0 bases and J by 2 bases, with 4 bases of the junction left unmatched. The CDR3 sequence: CASSVGERGPKNIQYF. CDR3 in DNA: TGTGCCAGCAGCGTAGGCGAGCGGGGGCCCAAAAACATTCAGTACTTC.

The chain recombines TRBV5-1 with TRBJ1-5; D remains ambiguous. Germline V gene sequence: CDR1 SGHRS, CDR2 YFSETQ. The length of the CDR3 is 13 residues. V was trimmed by 4 bases and J by 0 bases, leaving 5 bases between them. Here the CDR3 DNA reads TGCGCCAGCAGCCGAGATAGCAATCAGCCCCAGCATTTT. It specifies CASSRDSNQPQHF. Filled out from reference TRBV5-1 and TRBJ1-5, the complete variable domain reads KAGVTQTPRYLIKTRGQQVTLSCSPISGHRSVSWYQQTPGQGLQFLFEYFSETQRNKGNFPGRFSGRQFSNSRSEMNVSTLELGDSALYLCASSRDSNQPQHFGDGTRLSIL.

This clone was observed a single time. This rearrangement joins TRBV6-4 to TRBJ2-3, with D unclear. CDR1 and CDR2 from the germline V gene are MRHNA and SNTAGT. The CDR3 is 14 residues long. V lost 4 bases and J 4 bases, leaving 12 bases between the germline ends. The CDR3 nucleotides read TGTGCCAGCAGTGTGAATCCCGCGGCAGATACGCAGTATTTT. Translation gives CASSVNPAADTQYF.

This clone was detected only a few times. The genes are TRBV19 and TRBJ2-7, with TRBD2 as a possible D gene (5 bases). CDR1 is LNHDA and CDR2 is SQIVND in the germline V gene (reference sequence). The length of the CDR3 is 14 residues. Trimming removed 10 bases from V and 0 bases from J, with 16 bases in between. CDR3 loop: CATKRGLGSYEQYF. The CDR3 DNA reads TGTGCCACCAAGAGAGGACTTGGCTCCTACGAGCAGTACTTC.

This chain uses TRBV27 with TRBJ2-2, with 10 bases matching TRBD2. Germline loops: CDR1 MNHEY, CDR2 SMNVEV (reference sequence). The CDR3 covers 17 residues. J was trimmed by 7 bases and V by 3 bases; bases with no gene match: 11. CDR3 nucleotides: TGTGCCAGCAGTTTTTTTGGCACTAGCGGGGTTAGCGGGGAGCTGTTTTTT. Residues: CASSFFGTSGVSGELFF.

This clone was seen a handful of times. A junction end diverges from the germline sequence, so it may reflect a read error. The chain combines TRBV30 with TRBJ2-7; tentative D call: TRBD1 (6 bases). Germline V gene data show CDR1 as GTSNPN and CDR2 as SVGIG (reference sequence). The CDR3 is 13 residues long. The CDR3 protein is CAWTRQENYKQYF. The CDR3 DNA reads as TGTGCTTGGACCAGACAGGAAAACTACAAGCAGTACTTC.

This clone was picked up a small number of times. The chain employs TRBV19 and TRBJ1-5; D is perhaps TRBD1 (5 bases). CDR1 and CDR2 (germline): LNHDA, SQIVND (reference sequence). CDR3 length: 16 amino acids. Trimming removed 3 bases at V and 6 bases at J, with 18 bases between. CDR3 residues: CASSIGGGSLGQPQHF. The CDR3 DNA follows: TGTGCCAGTAGTATTGGGGGAGGGTCGTTGGGTCAGCCCCAGCATTTT. The full variable domain, completed using reference TRBV19 and TRBJ1-5, is DGGITQSPKYLFRKEGQNVTLSCEQNLNHDAMYWYRQDPGQGLRLIYYSQIVNDFQKGDIAEGYSVSREKKESFPLTVTSAQKNPTAFYLCASSIGGGSLGQPQHFGDGTRLSIL.

The chain recombines TRBV7-8 with TRBJ2-3, with a tentative D call TRBD2 (6 bases). Germline CDR1 is SGHVS and CDR2 is FQNEAQ. The CDR3 covers 15 residues. Deletions cut 5 bases from V and 6 bases from J, with 18 bases between. In nucleotides, the CDR3 is TGTGCCAGCAGCCCCCTGCGGACGGAGGGGGATACGCAGTATTTT. Its protein product is CASSPLRTEGDTQYF.

This clone appeared a few times. This chain joins TRBV18 and TRBJ2-2, with no clear D. The CDR3 spans 11 residues. The germline CDR1 and CDR2 sequences are KGHSH and LQKENI. V was shortened by 5 bases and J by 3 bases, with 1 base between the two germline ends. CDR3 DNA: TGTGCCAGCTCAGACACCGGGGAGCTGTTTTTT. Residues: CASSDTGELFF. Complete variable domain (other parts from reference TRBV18 and TRBJ2-2): NAGVMQNPRHLVRRRGQEARLRCSPMKGHSHVYWYRQLPEEGLKFMVYLQKENIIDESGMPKERFSAEFPKEGPSILRIQQVVRGDSAAYFCASSDTGELFFGEGSRLTVL.

A remark on this clone: The sample has other DNA sequences that encode this CDR3 too. V gene TRBV18 combines with J gene TRBJ1-5, with D uncertain. Deletions cut 3 bases from V and 2 bases from J, with 8 bases between. There are 14 residues in the CDR3. CDR1 and CDR2 from the germline V gene are KGHSH and LQKENI. The CDR3 here is CASSPGGRNQPQHF. Here the CDR3 DNA reads TGTGCCAGCTCACCGGGCGGTCGCAATCAGCCCCAGCATTTT.

The chain has TRBV5-8 and TRBJ1-2, with D possibly being TRBD1 (5 bases). This CDR3 spans 14 amino acids. Trimming left V 5 bases short and J 8 bases short, with 19 bases between. The V gene's germline CDR1 is SGHTS and CDR2 YDEGEE. CDR3 nucleotides: TGTGCCAGCAGAAAGGCAGTCCAGGGCTTAGGCTACACCTTC. It codes for CASRKAVQGLGYTF.

This clone was recorded a few times. The chain employs TRBV30 and TRBJ2-2; D remains unclear. CDR1 is GTSNPN and CDR2 is SVGIG in the germline V gene (reference sequence). This CDR3 spans 13 amino acids. Trimming removed 4 bases from V and 7 bases from J, with 13 bases in between. CDR3 coding DNA: TGTGCCTGGACCCTCATGGGGTACGGGGAGCTGTTTTTT. It yields the protein CAWTLMGYGELFF.

This sequence joins TRBV6-5 and TRBJ1-1; tentative D call: TRBD1 (6 bases). From germline, CDR1 is MNHEY and CDR2 SVGAGI. This CDR3 comprises 14 residues. Trimming took off 7 bases at V and 7 bases at J, with 19 bases between the two ends. The CDR3 sequence: CASIPDLARGEAFF. Written as DNA, the CDR3 is TGTGCCAGCATTCCCGACCTGGCCAGGGGTGAAGCTTTCTTT.

This chain joins TRBV10-3 and TRBJ1-5; possible D gene TRBD1, 5 bases. This CDR3 is built from 13 residues. Trimming stripped 8 bases from V and 3 bases from J, with 11 bases between. CDR1 is ENHRY, CDR2 SYGVKD, per germline. The CDR3 coding sequence is TGTGCCATCCGGGACGTAGACAATCAGCCCCAGCATTTT. Protein: CAIRDVDNQPQHF.

The chain employs TRBV19 and TRBJ1-5, with a weak D call TRBD1 (5 bases). With 4 bases removed from V and 3 bases from J, the gap between germline ends came to 25 bases. The CDR3 length is 19 residues. The germline V gene has CDR1 LNHDA and CDR2 SQIVND (reference sequence). CDR3 nucleotide sequence: TGTGCCAGTAGTAGGGGGGTCGGGGGAGGTCCCTTCTACAATCAGCCCCAGCATTTT. This codes for CASSRGVGGGPFYNQPQHF.

The chain links TRBV16 to TRBJ2-2; the match to TRBD2 covers 7 bases. CDR3 size: 15 residues. V shed 2 bases, J shed 2 bases, and the junction held 2 bases outside the gene matches. CDR1 is KGHSY and CDR2 is FQNENV in the germline V gene. In DNA, the CDR3 is TGTGCCAGCAGCCAAACTAGCGTTAACACCGGGGAGCTGTTTTTT. Translated: CASSQTSVNTGELFF.

In this sample, this clone turned up once. The V gene is TRBV6-5, the J gene TRBJ2-3; D unclear. The CDR3 has 13 amino acids. Germline CDR1 MNHEY, CDR2 SVGAGI. V gave up 5 bases and J gave up 1 base, with 7 bases separating them. CDR3 DNA sequence: TGTGCCAGCAGTAATGGTGGCACAGATACGCAGTATTTT. Protein sequence: CASSNGGTDTQYF.

V gene TRBV9 combines with J gene TRBJ2-3; D possibly corresponds to TRBD1 (7 bases). CDR1 and CDR2 from the germline V gene are SGDLS and YYNGEE. The CDR3 sequence is 19 residues long. V shed 1 base and J shed 6 bases, with 27 bases lying between them. DNA for the CDR3: TGTGCCAGCAGCGTACCGGCAGGGGGATACACAGCGGGTGGCGATACGCAGTATTTT. This gives the protein CASSVPAGGYTAGGDTQYF. The variable domain in full, completed from reference TRBV9 and TRBJ2-3, reads DSGVTQTPKHLITATGQRVTLRCSPRSGDLSVYWYQQSLDQGLQFLIQYYNGEERAKGNILERFSAQQFPDLHSELNLSSLELGDSALYFCASSVPAGGYTAGGDTQYFGPGTRLTVL.